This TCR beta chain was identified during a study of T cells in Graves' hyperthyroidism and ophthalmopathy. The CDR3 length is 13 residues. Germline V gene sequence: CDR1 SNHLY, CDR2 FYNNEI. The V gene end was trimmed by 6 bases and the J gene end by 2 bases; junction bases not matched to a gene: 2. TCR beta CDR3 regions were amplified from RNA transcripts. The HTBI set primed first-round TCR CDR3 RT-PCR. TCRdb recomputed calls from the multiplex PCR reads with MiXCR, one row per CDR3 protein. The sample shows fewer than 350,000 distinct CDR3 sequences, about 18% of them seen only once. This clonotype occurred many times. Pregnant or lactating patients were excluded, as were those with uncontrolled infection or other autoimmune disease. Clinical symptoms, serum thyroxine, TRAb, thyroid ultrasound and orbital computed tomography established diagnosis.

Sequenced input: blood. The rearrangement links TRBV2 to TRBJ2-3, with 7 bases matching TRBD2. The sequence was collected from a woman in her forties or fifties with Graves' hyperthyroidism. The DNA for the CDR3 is TGTGCCAGCAGGGGACTACCCACAGATACGCAGTATTTT. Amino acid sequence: CASRGLPTDTQYF.